The present T cell receptor beta chain was sequenced within a study of brain T cells in children with intractable seizures. Time point here: blood from clinic visit 5 months post-surgery; TSC patient then seizure free. In the case of this clone: The antigen remains unidentified.

Sequenced by immunoSEQ multiplex PCR; TCRdb stores in-frame clones only, minus some. The table lists 300,000 to 400,000 clones, nearly 95% of them singletons. Trimming stripped 2 bases from V and 0 bases from J, with 11 bases between. The CDR3 is 16 amino acids. CDR1 is LNHDA, CDR2 SQIVND, per germline (reference sequence). Whole-study results and caveats: Viral specificity was inferred only from CDR3 similarity; HCMV serostatus was unknown. Absence of clones before surgery may stem from lower sequencing depth.

The material was peripheral blood, obtained more than 4 months after surgery. The clonotype was recovered from a boy younger than two with tuberous sclerosis and intractable seizures. The chain combines TRBV19 with TRBJ2-1; TRBD2 is a possible D gene (5 bases). This CDR3 reads CASSIPSGVSYNEQFF. CDR3 nucleotides: TGTGCCAGTAGTATACCCAGCGGAGTCTCCTACAATGAGCAGTTCTTC. Filled out from reference TRBV19 and TRBJ2-1, the complete variable domain reads DGGITQSPKYLFRKEGQNVTLSCEQNLNHDAMYWYRQDPGQGLRLIYYSQIVNDFQKGDIAEGYSVSREKKESFPLTVTSAQKNPTAFYLCASSIPSGVSYNEQFFGPGTRLTVL.